The T cell receptor beta chain under discussion was sequenced for a study of neurological immune-mediated disorders. Study-wide points: The expanded clones of different subjects shared no CDR3 amino acid sequences (suggesting private repertoires in all groups).

This clonotype was counted once. What it recognizes is unknown. Via MiXCR, TCRdb re-called the 5' RACE reads, giving one row per CDR3 protein. The sample contains tens of thousands of distinct CDR3 sequences, around 4.8% of which appear only once. For sorted libraries, the input was around 1 million CD4+ or CD8+ T cells. The germline V gene has CDR1 SGHKS and CDR2 YYEKEE (reference sequence). The CDR3 spans 16 residues. The V gene lost 3 bases and the J gene lost 8 bases, with 23 bases spanning the gap. Input material: CD4+ T cells from blood. The rearrangement joins TRBV5-5 to TRBJ1-2; D is perhaps TRBD1 (6 bases). The source of this sequence is a man between 18 and 29 years old in good health. The CDR3 loop reads CASSWSQGRGAQGYTF. The CDR3 coding sequence is TGTGCCAGCAGCTGGAGTCAGGGACGGGGGGCTCAGGGCTACACCTTC.